This TCR beta chain was sequenced for a study of pediatric ulcerative colitis. Produced via immunoSEQ multiplex PCR; TCRdb's table is partial and in-frame only. The sample holds 20,000 to 25,000 clones, around 69% seen once. The rectum was sampled with one to two pinch biopsies at colonoscopy. This clone appeared a single time. The clonotype was recovered from a boy younger than 18 with severe ulcerative colitis. The sequenced material came from gut tissue.

CDR3 residues: CASSLLGAHYEQYF. CDR3 nucleotides: TGTGCCAGCAGCTTACTCGGGGCCCACTACGAGCAGTACTTC. The chain carries TRBV11-2 and TRBJ2-7; tentatively, D is TRBD1 or TRBD2 (5 bases each). CDR1 is SGHAT and CDR2 is FQNNGV in the germline V gene. This CDR3 region has 14 residues. V lost 2 bases to trimming and J lost 3 bases, with 11 bases between them.